One sample yielded the 29 T cell receptor beta chains listed below, sequenced in a study of T-cell memory formation after mild COVID-19. TCRdb ran MiXCR on the 5' RACE reads and lists one entry per CDR3 protein. The table lists around 440,000 distinct CDR3 sequences, 15% to 20% of them singletons. The sequenced sample was PBMCs or a T cell subset sorted from them (not recorded which). These receptors came from an adult woman who had mild COVID-19 (a few samples of this study predate the infection). Cell type and time point are not known.

This clonotype was counted only a few times. CDR3 nucleotides: TGCAGTGCTAGGGCACTAGCGAGCACAGATACGCAGTATTTT. Its protein product is CSARALASTDTQYF. This sequence joins TRBV20-1 and TRBJ2-3; 7 bases are a match to TRBD2. CDR1 DFQATT and CDR2 SNEGSKA come from the germline V gene (reference sequence). Trimming took 3 bases from V and 0 from J; bases not matched to a gene: 3. The CDR3 sequence is 14 residues long.

This chain uses TRBV11-3 with TRBJ1-2, with 10 bases fitting TRBD1. J gave up 4 bases and V 5 bases, and 13 bases lay outside the gene matches. Germline CDR1 and CDR2: SGHNT and YENEEA. This CDR3 contains 17 residues. In nucleotides, the CDR3 is TGTGCCAGCAGCATAGGGGACCGGGACAGGGGACCCTATGGCTACACCTTC. Protein sequence: CASSIGDRDRGPYGYTF.

This clonotype was observed at least ten times. V and J are TRBV4-1 and TRBJ2-5, with TRBD1 matching over 8 bases. This CDR3 contains 17 residues. Germline V CDR1 and CDR2: MGHRA, YSYEKL. Unmatched junction bases numbered 13, after V lost 3 bases and J lost 4 bases. The CDR3 DNA reads as TGCGCCAGCAGCCACCCCAGGGGGCGGCGGCTGATAGAGACCCAGTACTTC. Protein: CASSHPRGRRLIETQYF.

Only a few counts were recorded for this clonotype. The chain couples TRBV6-1 to TRBJ1-2; D uncertain. This CDR3 has 13 amino acids. V was shortened by 4 bases and J by 0 bases, with 6 bases between the two germline ends. Germline V gives CDR1 MNHNS, CDR2 SASEGT. The CDR3 here is CASSARANYGYTF. The CDR3 DNA is TGTGCCAGCAGTGCTAGAGCTAACTATGGCTACACCTTC.

This clonotype was counted a few times. V is TRBV7-8 and J is TRBJ1-6, with unresolved D. V was trimmed by 5 bases and J by 1 base, leaving 6 bases between them. The CDR3 spans 14 residues. Germline V gene lookup returns CDR1 SGHVS and CDR2 FQNEAQ. For the CDR3, the DNA is TGTGCCAGCAGCCTCCAGTCCTATAATTCACCCCTCCACTTT. Translating it yields CASSLQSYNSPLHF. The complete variable domain, with remaining parts taken from reference TRBV7-8 and TRBJ1-6, reads GAGVSQSPRYKVAKRGQDVALRCDPISGHVSLFWYQQALGQGPEFLTYFQNEAQLDKSGLPSDRFFAERPEGSVSTLKIQRTQQEDSAVYLCASSLQSYNSPLHFGNGTRLTVT.

The chain carries TRBV15 and TRBJ2-5; D is perhaps TRBD1 (7 bases). Germline V CDR1 and CDR2: LNHNV, YYDKDF (reference sequence). The germline V and J ends were trimmed by 6 bases and 5 bases, with 16 bases remaining between them. The CDR3 has 14 amino acids. This chain's CDR3 is CATRPPEGAETQYF. DNA of the CDR3: TGTGCCACCAGACCTCCGGAGGGGGCCGAGACCCAGTACTTC. The variable domain in full, with the rest retrieved from reference TRBV15 and TRBJ2-5, is DAMVIQNPRYQVTQFGKPVTLSCSQTLNHNVMYWYQQKSSQAPKLLFHYYDKDFNNEADTPDNFQSRRPNTSFCFLDIRSPGLGDTAMYLCATRPPEGAETQYFGPGTRLLVL.

This clonotype has at least ten counts. This sequence joins TRBV7-2 and TRBJ2-1, with 9 bases that match TRBD2. The CDR3 contains 15 residues. The germline V gene encodes CDR1 SGHTA and CDR2 FQGNSA. With 6 bases clipped from V and 3 bases from J, the junction kept 6 bases outside the gene matches. CDR3 bases: TGTGCCAGCAGACCTCAGCGGGAGGTCTACAATGAGCAGTTCTTC. This encodes CASRPQREVYNEQFF. The full variable domain, rest sourced from reference TRBV7-2 and TRBJ2-1, is GAGVSQSPSNKVTEKGKDVELRCDPISGHTALYWYRQSLGQGLEFLIYFQGNSAPDKSGLPSDRFSAERTGGSVSTLTIQRTQQEDSAVYLCASRPQREVYNEQFFGPGTRLTVL.

This chain links TRBV29-1 with TRBJ2-7, with a tentative D call TRBD2 (5 bases). V lost 4 bases to trimming and J lost 5 bases, with 18 bases between them. The CDR3 consists of 14 residues. CDR1 is SQVTM and CDR2 is ANQGSEA in the germline V gene. In DNA, the CDR3 is TGCAGCGTTGCACCACGGGAAAACCTCCACGAGCAGTACTTC. This codes for CSVAPRENLHEQYF.

The J gene is TRBJ2-1, the V gene TRBV6-1, with 8 bases identical to TRBD1. This CDR3 region has 18 residues. Germline V CDR1 and CDR2: MNHNS, SASEGT. Losses at the gene ends were 9 bases for V and 4 bases for J; bases not matched to a gene: 20. The CDR3 is CASTRLGQGATPYNEQFF. Here the CDR3 DNA reads TGTGCCAGTACGCGATTGGGTCAGGGGGCAACTCCATACAATGAGCAGTTCTTC.

This clonotype has just a few counts. The chain is built from TRBV12-3 or TRBV12-4 and TRBJ2-1; either TRBD1 or TRBD2 may fit D (7 bases each). The CDR3 has 13 amino acids. Trimming pared 6 bases from V and 6 bases from J, leaving 12 bases between. CDR3 amino acids: CASRQGGFNEQFF. The CDR3, as DNA: TGTGCCAGCAGGCAGGGGGGGTTCAATGAGCAGTTCTTC.

As to this clonotype: An end of the junction differs from the germline gene, which may be a read error. V and J are TRBV29-1 and TRBJ2-3, with 12 bases fitting TRBD2. CDR1 SQVTM and CDR2 ANQGSEA come from the germline V gene. The CDR3 totals 15 residues. The DNA for the CDR3 is TGCAGCGTTGAGCTAGCGGGGGGGCTTGGGGATACGCGGTATTTT. Translation: CSVELAGGLGDTRYF.

This clonotype has just a few counts. The V call is TRBV5-1, the J call TRBJ2-1, with TRBD1 identical over 9 bases. Trimming at V came to 4 bases and at J to 7 bases, leaving 6 bases not matched to a gene. The CDR3 totals 14 residues. CDR1 and CDR2 (germline): SGHRS, YFSETQ. For the CDR3, the DNA is TGCGCCAGCAGCGTGCGACAGGGGGGGAATGAGCAGTTCTTC. Protein: CASSVRQGGNEQFF.

V gene TRBV18 combines with J gene TRBJ1-2; 8 bases are shared with TRBD1. The CDR3 is 15 residues long. J was trimmed by 1 base and V by 3 bases; bases with no gene match: 4. The germline V gene has CDR1 KGHSH and CDR2 LQKENI. CDR3 in DNA: TGTGCCAGCTCACCCCTGGGACAGGATAACTATGGCTACACCTTC. Residues: CASSPLGQDNYGYTF.

The J gene is TRBJ2-7, the V gene TRBV4-3; D call uncertain. Germline V gene lookup returns CDR1 LGHNA and CDR2 YSLEER. The CDR3 is 14 amino acids. V was trimmed by 1 base and J by 0 bases, leaving 7 bases between them. CDR3 sequence: CASSQGEVSYEQYF. CDR3 bases: TGCGCCAGCAGCCAAGGAGAGGTCTCCTACGAGCAGTACTTC.

The genes are TRBV20-1 and TRBJ2-5; the D gene could be TRBD1 or TRBD2 (5 bases each). V was clipped by 3 bases and J by 6 bases, with 11 bases between them. The CDR3 sequence is 12 residues long. Germline CDR1 reads DFQATT; CDR2 reads SNEGSKA (reference sequence). CDR3 DNA: TGCAGTGCTAGCGGGGCGGGTCAGACCCAGTACTTC. Protein: CSASGAGQTQYF.

The chain links TRBV10-3 to TRBJ2-1; D not certain. Germline-derived CDR1 and CDR2 are ENHRY and SYGVKD. The CDR3 consists of 11 residues. V was trimmed by 6 bases and J by 7 bases, leaving 7 bases between them. The CDR3 coding sequence is TGTGCCATCAGGGCTTTGAATGAGCAGTTCTTC. It translates to CAIRALNEQFF.

The genes are TRBV4-1 and TRBJ1-1; D possibly corresponds to TRBD1 (6 bases). The V end was cut by 4 bases, the J end by 7 bases, with 13 bases between. This CDR3 comprises 13 residues. CDR1 is MGHRA and CDR2 is YSYEKL in the germline V gene. The chain's CDR3 is CASSLAGTNEAFF. CDR3 sequence (DNA): TGCGCCAGCAGCCTAGCCGGGACAAATGAAGCTTTCTTT.

A few counts support this clonotype. The genes are TRBV6-2 or TRBV6-3 and TRBJ2-2, with TRBD2 matching over 7 bases. This CDR3 has 15 residues. The V gene's germline CDR1 is MNHEY and CDR2 SVGEGT. V was clipped by 6 bases and J by 0 bases; unmatched bases: 4. The CDR3 loop is CASSRAGTNTGELFF. In DNA form, the CDR3 reads TGTGCCAGCAGCCGAGCGGGAACGAACACCGGGGAGCTGTTTTTT.

This chain uses TRBV19 with TRBJ2-7; TRBD1 is a possible D gene (6 bases). Trimming stripped 0 bases from V and 3 bases from J, with 12 bases between. CDR1 is LNHDA, CDR2 SQIVND, per germline (reference sequence). The CDR3 sequence is 15 residues long. CDR3 amino acids: CASSIDQDSYYEQYF. The CDR3 bases are TGTGCCAGTAGTATAGATCAGGACAGCTACTACGAGCAGTACTTC.

The rearrangement uses TRBV20-1 and TRBJ2-7; no definite D call. Trimming took off 0 bases at V and 6 bases at J, with 12 bases between the two ends. The CDR3 has 13 amino acids. Germline assignment: CDR1 DFQATT and CDR2 SNEGSKA (reference sequence). The chain's CDR3 is CSARDARHREQYF. As DNA, the CDR3 is TGCAGTGCTAGAGACGCCCGGCACCGCGAGCAGTACTTC.

This chain connects TRBV29-1 to TRBJ1-2; no reliable D call. Germline V CDR1 and CDR2: SQVTM, ANQGSEA. This CDR3 is built from 12 residues. Trimming shortened V by 5 bases and J by 0 bases, and 7 bases separated the two germline ends. The CDR3 coding sequence is TGCAGCGTTCAAAGAACTAACTATGGCTACACCTTC. Its protein product is CSVQRTNYGYTF.

The chain joins TRBV24-1 to TRBJ1-2; 10 nucleotides match TRBD1. This CDR3 region has 16 residues. The J segment lost 4 bases and the V segment lost 3 bases, leaving 7 bases of the junction unmatched. CDR1 KGHDR and CDR2 SFDVKD come from the germline V gene. CDR3 DNA sequence: TGTGCCACCAGTGATCCCGGGACAGGGGACGGCTATGGCTACACCTTC. It yields the protein CATSDPGTGDGYGYTF.

The table lists this clonotype with a few counts. The chain has TRBV5-5 and TRBJ2-2; 10 bases are shared with TRBD1. Per germline, CDR1 SGHKS and CDR2 YYEKEE (reference sequence). The CDR3 spans 17 residues. With V trimmed by 2 bases and J by 4 bases, 8 bases remained unmatched. The CDR3 bases are TGTGCCAGCAGCTTAAGAGGGGGGACAGGGGTCACCGGGGAGCTGTTTTTT. It translates to CASSLRGGTGVTGELFF.

This clonotype was observed a few times. V is TRBV25-1 and J is TRBJ2-7; the D call may be TRBD1 or TRBD2 (5 bases each). This CDR3 region has 17 residues. V was trimmed by 6 bases and J by 3 bases, leaving 24 bases between them. Per germline, CDR1 MGHDK and CDR2 SYGVNS. DNA of the CDR3: TGTGCCAGCAGCGACGGGATATCGGGCAGGGCTTTCTACGAGCAGTACTTC. Protein sequence: CASSDGISGRAFYEQYF.

This chain uses TRBV4-2 with TRBJ1-2; D is possibly TRBD1 (5 bases). The CDR3 runs 14 residues. Germline CDR1 reads LGHNA; CDR2 reads YNFKEQ. Trimming took off 2 bases at V and 6 bases at J, with 13 bases between the two ends. CDR3 amino acids: CASSQIGAADGYTF. The CDR3 nucleotides read TGTGCCAGCAGCCAAATTGGGGCAGCCGATGGCTACACCTTC.

In its sample, this clonotype was seen a few times. The V and J genes are TRBV27 and TRBJ1-5, with 7 nucleotides matching TRBD1. This CDR3 region has 14 residues. Germline V CDR1 and CDR2: MNHEY, SMNVEV (reference sequence). V shed 4 bases, J shed 9 bases, and the junction held 9 bases outside the gene matches. The CDR3 nucleotides are TGTGCCAGCAGTTCCGTACAGGGGAGTACGCCCCAGCATTTT. The encoded protein is CASSSVQGSTPQHF.

CDR3 sequence (DNA): TGTGCCAGCAGAAGGGACAGGTTCTACGAGCAGTACTTC. Translating gives CASRRDRFYEQYF. J is TRBJ2-7 and V is TRBV12-3 or TRBV12-4, with TRBD1 matching 8 bases. CDR3 length equals 13 residues. With V trimmed by 6 bases and J by 3 bases, 4 bases remained unmatched.

This clonotype was counted a few times. The chain couples TRBV6-6 to TRBJ2-3; 11 nucleotides line up with TRBD2. Looked up from germline, CDR1 is MNHNY and CDR2 is SVGAGI (reference sequence). This CDR3 is 17 amino acids long. With V trimmed by 5 bases and J by 2 bases, 9 bases remained unmatched. CDR3 coding DNA: TGTGCCAGCAGTCCTTCAAGACTAGCGGGATACACAGATACGCAGTATTTT. Protein sequence: CASSPSRLAGYTDTQYF.

This clonotype was found a few times. The V gene is TRBV4-1, the J gene TRBJ1-6; D call uncertain. Germline V lookup: CDR1 MGHRA, CDR2 YSYEKL. This CDR3 contains 17 residues. Between the trimmed V and J ends, which lost 1 base and 7 bases, there was a span of 17 bases. The DNA of the CDR3 is TGCGCCAGCAGCCAAGTGAGGGCGGGTATCAGAAATTCACCCCTCCACTTT. Its translation: CASSQVRAGIRNSPLHF.